This T cell receptor beta chain was observed in a study of T cells in localized non-small cell lung cancer. Findings of the study overall: Uninvolved adjacent lung showed peak T cell clonality, exceeding tumor.

Sequencing was performed with immunoSEQ multiplex PCR; in TCRdb, only in-frame clones are kept and a portion is missing. This sample has roughly 14,000 clones, with about 86% found just once. The V end was cut by 4 bases, the J end by 6 bases, with 4 bases between. The CDR3 consists of 10 residues. Germline loops: CDR1 WNHNN, CDR2 SYGVQD (reference sequence). On this clone itself: The target antigen is unknown.

The source was peripheral blood, collected before any cancer treatment. The receptor comes from a female donor older than 55 with stage I squamous cell lung carcinoma. The chain couples TRBV10-1 to TRBJ2-7; no definite D call. The CDR3 sequence is CASSATEQYF. The CDR3 nucleotides are TGCGCCAGCAGTGCGACCGAGCAGTACTTC.